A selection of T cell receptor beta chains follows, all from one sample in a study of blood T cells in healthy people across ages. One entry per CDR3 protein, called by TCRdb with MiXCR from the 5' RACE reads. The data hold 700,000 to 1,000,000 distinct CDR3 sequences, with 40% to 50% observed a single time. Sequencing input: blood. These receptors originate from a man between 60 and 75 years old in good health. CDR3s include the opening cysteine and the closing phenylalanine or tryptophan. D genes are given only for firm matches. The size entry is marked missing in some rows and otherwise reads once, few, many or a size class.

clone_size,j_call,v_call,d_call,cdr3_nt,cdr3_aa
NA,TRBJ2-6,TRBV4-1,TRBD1,TGCGCCAGCAGCCAGCCACCGGACAGGCGGATATTATCTGGGGCCAACGTCCTGACTTTC,CASSQPPDRRILSGANVLTF
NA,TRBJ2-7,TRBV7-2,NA,TGTGCCAGCAGCTTGCCGGGGTTAGGGCCCTACGAGCAGTACTTC,CASSLPGLGPYEQYF
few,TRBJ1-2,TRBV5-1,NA,TGCGCCAGCAGTTCAGATTACTATGGCTACACCTTC,CASSSDYYGYTF
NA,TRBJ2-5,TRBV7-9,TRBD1,TGTGCCAGCAGCCCCACAGGGGAAGAGCAGTACTTC,CASSPTGEEQYF
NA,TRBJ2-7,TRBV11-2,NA,TGTGCCGGCAGCTTAGATCACTACGAGCAGTACTTC,CAGSLDHYEQYF
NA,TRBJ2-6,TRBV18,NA,TGTGCCAGCTCACCGGTCAGGGATACTGGGGCCAACGTCCTGACTTTC,CASSPVRDTGANVLTF
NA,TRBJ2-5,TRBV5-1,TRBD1,TGCGCCAGCAATCCGGGACAGAACCAAGAGACCCAGTACTTC,CASNPGQNQETQYF
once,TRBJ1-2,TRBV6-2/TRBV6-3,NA,TGTGCCAGCAACCGACCCCCTTTTAGCTACACCTTC,CASNRPPFSYTF
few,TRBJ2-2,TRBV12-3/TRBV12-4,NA,TGTGCCAGCGCCTTGTCCAGGGTGAACACCGGGGAGCTGTTTTTT,CASALSRVNTGELFF
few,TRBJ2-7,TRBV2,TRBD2,TGTGCCAGCAGAGGACTAGCGGGGGGGCCTGAGCAGTACTTC,CASRGLAGGPEQYF
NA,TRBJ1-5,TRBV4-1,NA,TGCGCCAGCAGCCAAGAATGGAGTAGCAATCAGTCCCAGCATTTT,CASSQEWSSNQSQHF
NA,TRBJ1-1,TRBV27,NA,TGTGCCACAGGGACCCAGGGGCTAGAAGCTTTCTTT,CATGTQGLEAFF
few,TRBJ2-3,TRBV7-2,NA,TGTGCCAGCAGCTTAGTGGTGAGCACGGATACGCAGTATTTT,CASSLVVSTDTQYF
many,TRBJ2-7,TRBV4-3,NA,TGCGCCAGCAGCCAAGTTGGCAGTAGCTCCTACGAGCAGTACTTC,CASSQVGSSSYEQYF
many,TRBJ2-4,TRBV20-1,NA,TGCAGTGCTAGAGACAGGGGCCAAAGCGACATTCAGTACTTC,CSARDRGQSDIQYF
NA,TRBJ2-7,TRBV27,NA,TGTGCCAGCAGTTTAGAAGATACCCCTTACGAGCAGTACTTC,CASSLEDTPYEQYF